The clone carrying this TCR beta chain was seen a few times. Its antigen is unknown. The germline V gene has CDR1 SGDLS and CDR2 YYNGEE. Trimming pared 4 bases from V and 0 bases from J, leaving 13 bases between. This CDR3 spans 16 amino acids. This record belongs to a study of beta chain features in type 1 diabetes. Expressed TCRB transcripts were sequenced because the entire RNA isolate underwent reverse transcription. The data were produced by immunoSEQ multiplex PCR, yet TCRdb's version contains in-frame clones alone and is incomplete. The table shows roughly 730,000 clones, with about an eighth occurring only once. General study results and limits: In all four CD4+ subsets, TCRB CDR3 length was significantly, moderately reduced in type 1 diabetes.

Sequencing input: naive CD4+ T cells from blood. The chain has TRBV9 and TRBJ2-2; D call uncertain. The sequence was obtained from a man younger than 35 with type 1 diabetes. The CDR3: CASSSTSTANTGELFF. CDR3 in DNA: TGTGCCAGCAGCTCGACATCTACTGCGAACACCGGGGAGCTGTTTTTT.